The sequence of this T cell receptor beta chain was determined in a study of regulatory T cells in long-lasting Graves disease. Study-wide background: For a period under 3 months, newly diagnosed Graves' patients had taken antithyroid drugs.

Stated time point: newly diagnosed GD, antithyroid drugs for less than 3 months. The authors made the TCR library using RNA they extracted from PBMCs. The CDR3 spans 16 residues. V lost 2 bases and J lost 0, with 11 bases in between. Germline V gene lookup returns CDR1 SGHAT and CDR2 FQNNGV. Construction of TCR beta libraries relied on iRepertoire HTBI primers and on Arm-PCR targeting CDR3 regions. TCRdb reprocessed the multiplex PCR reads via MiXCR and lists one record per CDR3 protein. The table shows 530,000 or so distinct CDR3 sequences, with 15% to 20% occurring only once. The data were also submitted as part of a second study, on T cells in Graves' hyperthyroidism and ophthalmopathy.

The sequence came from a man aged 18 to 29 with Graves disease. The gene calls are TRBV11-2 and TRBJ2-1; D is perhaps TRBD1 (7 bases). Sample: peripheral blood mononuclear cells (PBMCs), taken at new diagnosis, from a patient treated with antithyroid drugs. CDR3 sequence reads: CASSLLQGGSYNEQFF. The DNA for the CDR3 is TGTGCCAGCAGCTTACTCCAGGGGGGCTCCTACAATGAGCAGTTCTTC.